Listed below are T cell receptor beta chains from one sample, sequenced in a study of CD8+ T cells in alopecia areata. Assay used: immunoSEQ multiplex PCR; TCRdb lists only in-frame clones, some missing. The repertoire holds more than 95,000 clones, with roughly 50% as singletons. The sequencing sample was made of CD4+ T cells sorted from blood. The receptor set was obtained from a human donor in good health. Each CDR3 is given with its conserved first and last residue. A D gene is named only where the DNA matches it firmly. Clone size, where shown, is once, few, many, or a class for clones that have expanded.

D: NA
J: TRBJ1-5
V: TRBV7-2
size: few
CDR3: CASSLGVGNQPQHF
DNA: TGTGCCAGCAGCTTAGGAGTGGGCAATCAGCCCCAGCATTTT

D: NA
J: TRBJ1-3
V: TRBV7-6
size: many
CDR3: CASSLTAGGQSGNTIYF
DNA: TGTGCCAGCAGCTTAACGGCGGGCGGTCAATCTGGAAACACCATATATTTT

D: NA
J: TRBJ1-1
V: TRBV30
size: NA
CDR3: CAWNHRNTEAFF
DNA: TGTGCCTGGAACCACCGAAACACTGAAGCTTTCTTT

D: NA
J: TRBJ1-2
V: TRBV5-4
size: NA
CDR3: CASSLAQGGPYGYTF
DNA: TGTGCCAGCAGCTTGGCGCAGGGAGGGCCCTATGGCTACACCTTC

D: TRBD2
J: TRBJ2-3
V: TRBV25-1
size: NA
CDR3: CASSVKRGGTDTQYF
DNA: TGTGCCAGCAGTGTAAAACGGGGGGGCACAGATACGCAGTATTTT

D: NA
J: TRBJ2-2
V: TRBV7-2
size: few
CDR3: CASSSQHRAIGELFF
DNA: TGTGCCAGCAGCTCACAACACAGGGCGATCGGGGAGCTGTTTTTT

D: NA
J: TRBJ2-7
V: TRBV2
size: NA
CDR3: CASSPRTDISYEQYF
DNA: TGTGCCAGCAGTCCCCGGACAGATATCTCCTACGAGCAGTACTTC

D: NA
J: TRBJ2-7
V: TRBV29-1
size: NA
CDR3: CSVRTDSYEQYF
DNA: TGCAGCGTCCGGACTGACTCCTACGAGCAGTACTTC

D: TRBD1
J: TRBJ1-1
V: TRBV7-3
size: NA
CDR3: CASSRTGGTGEAFF
DNA: TGTGCCAGCAGCAGGACAGGGGGAACTGGAGAAGCTTTCTTT

D: TRBD1
J: TRBJ2-7
V: TRBV6-5
size: NA
CDR3: CASSYQGQGDREQYF
DNA: TGTGCCAGCAGTTACCAAGGACAGGGGGATCGCGAGCAGTACTTC

D: TRBD2
J: TRBJ2-3
V: TRBV5-1
size: NA
CDR3: CASSVGLAKADTQYF
DNA: TGCGCCAGCAGCGTGGGACTAGCGAAGGCAGATACGCAGTATTTT

D: NA
J: TRBJ1-1
V: TRBV5-6
size: NA
CDR3: CASSLWDEAFF
DNA: TGTGCCAGCAGCTTGTGGGATGAAGCTTTCTTT

D: TRBD1
J: TRBJ2-2
V: TRBV30
size: NA
CDR3: CAWRDGAGGLFF
DNA: TGTGCCTGGAGGGACGGGGCAGGGGGGCTGTTTTTT

D: NA
J: TRBJ2-3
V: TRBV5-1
size: NA
CDR3: CASSLSPYTDTQYF
DNA: TGCGCCAGCAGCTTGTCCCCCTACACAGATACGCAGTATTTT

D: TRBD2
J: TRBJ2-7
V: TRBV10-3
size: NA
CDR3: CAIKSEGRDYEQYF
DNA: TGTGCCATCAAAAGTGAGGGGAGGGACTACGAGCAGTACTTC

D: TRBD1
J: TRBJ2-1
V: TRBV29-1
size: NA
CDR3: CSGTGQAMYNEQFF
DNA: TGCAGCGGCACCGGACAGGCCATGTACAATGAGCAGTTCTTC

D: NA
J: TRBJ1-2
V: TRBV5-4
size: few
CDR3: CASSLVSGNGYTF
DNA: TGTGCCAGCAGCTTGGTATCGGGGAATGGCTACACCTTC

D: TRBD2
J: TRBJ2-7
V: TRBV27
size: NA
CDR3: CASSLLAGGEQYF
DNA: TGTGCCAGCAGTTTATTAGCGGGGGGCGAGCAGTACTTC

D: TRBD1
J: TRBJ1-1
V: TRBV4-1
size: few
CDR3: CASSYGQGLAHRTEAFF
DNA: TGCGCCAGCAGCTACGGACAGGGGCTCGCGCATCGCACTGAAGCTTTCTTT

D: NA
J: TRBJ2-3
V: TRBV29-1
size: NA
CDR3: CSIKRGGGTDTQYF
DNA: TGCAGCATCAAGAGGGGCGGGGGCACAGATACGCAGTATTTT

D: TRBD1
J: TRBJ1-2
V: TRBV18
size: NA
CDR3: CASSPLGQGNYGYTF
DNA: TGTGCCAGCTCACCACTCGGACAGGGGAACTATGGCTACACCTTC

D: NA
J: TRBJ2-6
V: TRBV30
size: NA
CDR3: CAGGATSGANVLTF
DNA: TGTGCCGGGGGTGCGACCTCTGGGGCCAACGTCCTGACTTTC

D: TRBD1
J: TRBJ1-6
V: TRBV30
size: NA
CDR3: CAWSRTDRGQGGNSPLHF
DNA: TGTGCCTGGAGTCGCACCGACCGAGGACAGGGTGGTAATTCACCCCTCCACTTT

D: NA
J: TRBJ1-6
V: TRBV6-5
size: NA
CDR3: CASSYSTASASPLHF
DNA: TGTGCCAGCAGTTACTCGACGGCGAGCGCCTCACCCCTCCACTTT

D: TRBD2
J: TRBJ2-5
V: TRBV15
size: NA
CDR3: CATSRAVGLAGMKTQYF
DNA: TGTGCCACCAGCAGAGCCGTCGGACTAGCGGGGATGAAGACCCAGTACTTC

D: NA
J: TRBJ2-7
V: TRBV2
size: few
CDR3: CASSLYEQYF
DNA: TGTGCCAGCAGTCTATACGAGCAGTACTTC

D: NA
J: TRBJ2-5
V: TRBV29-1
size: few
CDR3: CSIGQHQETQYF
DNA: TGCAGCATAGGACAGCACCAAGAGACCCAGTACTTC

D: NA
J: TRBJ2-2
V: TRBV30
size: NA
CDR3: CALTREWATGELFF
DNA: TGTGCCTTGACCCGGGAATGGGCCACCGGGGAGCTGTTTTTT

D: TRBD2
J: TRBJ2-7
V: TRBV15
size: NA
CDR3: CATSKREHEQYF
DNA: TGTGCCACCAGCAAGCGGGAGCACGAGCAGTACTTC

D: NA
J: TRBJ2-2
V: TRBV30
size: few
CDR3: CAWDRQSTGELFF
DNA: TGTGCCTGGGACCGACAGAGCACCGGGGAGCTGTTTTTT

D: TRBD2
J: TRBJ2-4
V: TRBV19
size: NA
CDR3: CASSLASGGPNIQYF
DNA: TGTGCCAGTAGTCTGGCTAGCGGGGGGCCAAACATTCAGTACTTC

D: NA
J: TRBJ2-3
V: TRBV5-4
size: NA
CDR3: CASSSRAGPDTQYF
DNA: TGTGCCAGCAGCTCTCGGGCCGGTCCAGATACGCAGTATTTT

D: TRBD1
J: TRBJ2-5
V: TRBV6-6
size: few
CDR3: CASRQGQDETQYF
DNA: TGTGCCAGCAGACAAGGACAGGACGAGACCCAGTACTTC

D: TRBD1
J: TRBJ1-5
V: TRBV7-2
size: NA
CDR3: CASSLGDREIEPQHF
DNA: TGTGCCAGCAGCTTGGGGGACAGGGAGATTGAGCCCCAGCATTTT

D: TRBD1
J: TRBJ1-4
V: TRBV25-1
size: NA
CDR3: CASSGPGTGGEKLFF
DNA: TGTGCCAGCAGTGGGCCCGGGACAGGAGGTGAAAAACTGTTTTTT

D: NA
J: TRBJ2-5
V: TRBV7-8
size: NA
CDR3: CASSTGHKETQYF
DNA: TGTGCCAGCAGCACTGGACACAAAGAGACCCAGTACTTC

D: TRBD1
J: TRBJ2-2
V: TRBV5-1
size: NA
CDR3: CASSGRDRGREGTGELFF
DNA: TGCGCCAGCAGCGGCCGGGACAGGGGGCGCGAAGGCACCGGGGAGCTGTTTTTT

D: NA
J: TRBJ2-2
V: TRBV29-1
size: NA
CDR3: CSAGTRTGELFF
DNA: TGCAGCGCCGGGACGCGCACCGGGGAGCTGTTTTTT

D: TRBD2
J: TRBJ2-3
V: TRBV18
size: NA
CDR3: CASSDGGGITDTQYF
DNA: TGTGCCAGCTCAGACGGCGGGGGTATTACAGATACGCAGTATTTT

D: NA
J: TRBJ2-5
V: TRBV7-7
size: NA
CDR3: CASGLGAEETQYF
DNA: TGTGCTAGCGGTTTGGGGGCGGAAGAGACCCAGTACTTC

D: NA
J: TRBJ2-3
V: TRBV28
size: NA
CDR3: CASSQEDTQYF
DNA: TGTGCCAGCAGTCAAGAAGATACGCAGTATTTT

D: NA
J: TRBJ2-7
V: TRBV27
size: NA
CDR3: CASSLKGSDEQYF
DNA: TGTGCCAGCAGTTTAAAGGGTAGCGACGAGCAGTACTTC

D: NA
J: TRBJ2-5
V: TRBV9
size: NA
CDR3: CASSVGRETQYF
DNA: TGTGCCAGCAGCGTAGGACGAGAGACCCAGTACTTC

D: NA
J: TRBJ1-2
V: TRBV29-1
size: NA
CDR3: CSAGAGASGYTF
DNA: TGCAGCGCCGGTGCAGGGGCGTCCGGCTACACCTTC

D: TRBD1
J: TRBJ2-2
V: TRBV5-1
size: NA
CDR3: CASSSDVAGGTGELFF
DNA: TGCGCCAGCAGCTCGGACGTGGCAGGGGGCACCGGGGAGCTGTTTTTT

D: TRBD1
J: TRBJ2-7
V: TRBV18
size: NA
CDR3: CASSPGTGSSYEQYF
DNA: TGTGCCAGCTCACCCGGGACAGGGAGCTCCTACGAGCAGTACTTC

D: TRBD1
J: TRBJ2-1
V: TRBV25-1
size: NA
CDR3: CASSRDRRIDEQFF
DNA: TGTGCCAGCAGTAGGGACAGACGGATTGATGAGCAGTTCTTC

D: TRBD1
J: TRBJ2-5
V: TRBV30
size: NA
CDR3: CAWSVGGPGTQYF
DNA: TGTGCCTGGAGTGTAGGGGGCCCAGGAACCCAGTACTTC

D: NA
J: TRBJ1-6
V: TRBV30
size: NA
CDR3: CAWSVRGGWNSPLHF
DNA: TGTGCCTGGAGTGTACGCGGGGGCTGGAATTCACCCCTCCACTTT

D: NA
J: TRBJ2-1
V: TRBV29-1
size: few
CDR3: CSVANTGAYPYNEQFF
DNA: TGCAGCGTGGCTAATACTGGAGCGTACCCCTACAATGAGCAGTTCTTC

D: TRBD2
J: TRBJ2-1
V: TRBV28
size: NA
CDR3: CASSFIPGTSGLGANNEQFF
DNA: TGTGCCAGCAGTTTTATCCCCGGGACTAGCGGGTTGGGGGCTAACAATGAGCAGTTCTTC

D: NA
J: TRBJ1-2
V: TRBV27
size: NA
CDR3: CASSLANYGYTF
DNA: TGTGCCAGCAGTTTAGCGAACTATGGCTACACCTTC

D: NA
J: TRBJ2-1
V: TRBV6-5
size: NA
CDR3: CASSRVYSYNEQFF
DNA: TGTGCCAGCAGTCGGGTCTACTCCTACAATGAGCAGTTCTTC